Listed below are T cell receptor beta chains from one sample, sequenced in a study of response to subunit inactivated influenza vaccine. TCRdb called the RT-PCR reads again in MiXCR, with one record for every CDR3 protein. The sample contains about half a million distinct CDR3 sequences, over 9.5% of which appear only once. The specimen was PBMCs from blood, collected 45 days after vaccination. The source of these receptors is a man aged 50 to 59 who received an inactivated influenza vaccine. The CDR3 runs from the conserved cysteine through the conserved F or W. The D gene is left open where the match is weak. Clone size appears in some rows only: once, few, many, or a class for an expanded clone.

D	size	V	J	CDR3	DNA
NA	few	TRBV4-1	TRBJ1-2	CASSPSAHANYGYTF	TGCGCCAGCAGCCCCTCGGCACACGCTAACTATGGCTACACCTTC
TRBD1	NA	TRBV5-6	TRBJ2-7	CASSTWTGGPYEQYF	TGTGCCAGCAGCACCTGGACAGGGGGCCCCTACGAGCAGTACTTC
NA	NA	TRBV12-3/TRBV12-4	TRBJ2-3	CASSSRDARDTQYF	TGTGCCAGCAGTTCACGGGACGCCCGAGATACGCAGTATTTT
NA	many	TRBV12-3/TRBV12-4	TRBJ1-1	CASSVSTGYTEAFF	TGTGCCAGCAGTGTCTCCACAGGATACACTGAAGCTTTCTTT
NA	NA	TRBV6-1	TRBJ1-4	CASSDARGEKLFF	TGTGCCAGCAGCGACGCCAGGGGCGAAAAACTGTTTTTT
NA	many	TRBV7-9	TRBJ1-1	CASSLAPGTEAFF	TGTGCCAGCAGCTTAGCCCCCGGAACTGAAGCTTTCTTT
NA	many	TRBV12-3/TRBV12-4	TRBJ2-5	CASSIGETQYF	TGTGCCAGCAGTATAGGGGAGACCCAGTACTTC
TRBD2	few	TRBV4-1	TRBJ2-3	CASSQRLAGITDTQYF	TGCGCCAGCAGCCAACGTCTAGCGGGGATCACAGATACGCAGTATTTT
TRBD2	few	TRBV7-3	TRBJ2-1	CASSLFQREGPYNEQFF	TGTGCCAGCAGCTTATTCCAGCGGGAGGGCCCCTACAATGAGCAGTTCTTC
TRBD1	many	TRBV5-1	TRBJ2-1	CASRPFSGTVNEQFF	TGCGCCAGCAGGCCCTTTTCCGGGACAGTCAACGAGCAGTTCTTC
TRBD2	NA	TRBV7-2	TRBJ2-5	CASSLSKAGGQETQYF	TGTGCCAGCAGCTTGTCTAAAGCGGGGGGCCAAGAGACCCAGTACTTC
NA	NA	TRBV6-1	TRBJ2-5	CASSEFRLSQETQYF	TGTGCCAGCAGTGAATTTCGGCTGAGCCAAGAGACCCAGTACTTC
NA	NA	TRBV18	TRBJ2-3	CASSPGLIGTSTDTQYF	TGTGCCAGCTCACCAGGACTAATAGGGACTAGCACAGATACGCAGTATTTT
TRBD2	NA	TRBV29-1	TRBJ2-3	CSVSGRATDTQYF	TGCAGCGTTAGCGGGAGGGCGACAGATACGCAGTATTTT
NA	NA	TRBV21-1	TRBJ1-1	CASSKGTMNTEAFF	TGTGCCAGCAGCAAAGGGACGATGAACACTGAAGCTTTCTTT
NA	NA	TRBV7-6	TRBJ1-2	CASSATPGVPRNYGYTF	TGTGCCAGCAGCGCAACCCCGGGAGTGCCCCGTAACTATGGCTACACCTTC
TRBD1	NA	TRBV2	TRBJ2-1	CASREDRGGYNEQFF	TGTGCCAGCAGAGAGGACAGGGGGGGCTACAATGAGCAGTTCTTC
NA	few	TRBV4-2	TRBJ2-4	CASSQPLTGLAKNIQYF	TGTGCCAGCAGCCAACCATTGACAGGTTTAGCCAAAAACATTCAGTACTTC
NA	few	TRBV2	TRBJ1-1	CASRTDLNTEAFF	TGTGCCAGCAGAACAGACCTAAACACTGAAGCTTTCTTT
NA	NA	TRBV6-1	TRBJ1-2	CASSPGLQIVTYGYTF	TGTGCCAGCAGTCCGGGACTCCAGATTGTAACGTATGGCTACACCTTC
NA	few	TRBV15	TRBJ2-2	CATSRDDRGINTGELFF	TGTGCCACCAGCAGAGATGATAGAGGGATCAACACCGGGGAGCTGTTTTTT
NA	NA	TRBV12-3/TRBV12-4	TRBJ2-7	CASSYGSLLYEQYF	TGTGCCAGCAGTTACGGGAGTCTATTGTACGAGCAGTACTTC
NA	few	TRBV9	TRBJ2-1	CASSVAGYNEQFF	TGTGCCAGCAGCGTAGCTGGGTACAATGAGCAGTTCTTC
NA	few	TRBV5-5	TRBJ1-5	CASSLSGTREPQHF	TGTGCCAGCAGCTTGTCAGGGACAAGGGAGCCCCAGCATTTT
NA	NA	TRBV5-1	TRBJ2-4	CASSEGTLAKNIQYF	TGCGCCAGCAGCGAAGGGACTCTAGCCAAAAACATTCAGTACTTC
NA	NA	TRBV15	TRBJ2-1	CATSRDYSAGNEQFF	TGTGCCACCAGCAGAGATTATTCCGCGGGCAATGAGCAGTTCTTC
TRBD2	few	TRBV20-1	TRBJ2-3	CSASSGGSANTQYF	TGCAGTGCTTCGAGCGGGGGCTCGGCAAATACGCAGTATTTT
NA	many	TRBV5-1	TRBJ2-5	CASSLARDEAQYF	TGCGCCAGCAGCTTGGCCAGGGACGAGGCCCAGTACTTC
NA	few	TRBV29-1	TRBJ2-6	CSVVTAFTSGANVLTF	TGCAGCGTTGTGACAGCGTTTACCTCTGGGGCCAACGTCCTGACTTTC